This T cell receptor beta chain was identified during a study of regulatory T cells in long-lasting Graves disease (dated by TCRdb to about 2021). Some background on the complete study: Persistent Graves' disease was defined as antithyroid drug treatment for over 5 years with persistently positive TSH receptor autoantibodies. Persistent Graves' disease patients were compared with newly diagnosed Graves' disease patients by peripheral blood TCR sequencing and RNA sequencing. The study took place in China and was registered as a clinical trial. TCR sequencing covered some 13 persistent and approximately 20 newly diagnosed Graves' disease patients, 33 samples in total. On average, persistent Graves' disease patients in the clinical cohort had been on antithyroid drugs for eight to twelve years.

Trimming accounts for 5 bases at V and 4 bases at J, while the number of junction bases matched to no gene is 5. The cysteine opens and the phenylalanine closes a CDR3 of 14 amino acids. Only CDR3 DNA is held: 42 bases, read in frame from base 1. Overall results and qualifications from the work: Preferential use of TRBV28, TRBJ1-2 and TRBJ2-5 was observed in persistent disease, whereas TRBV20-1 and TRBJ2-1 were favored in newly diagnosed disease. A larger number of public clonotypes was shared among persistent patients (approximately 3,000) than among newly diagnosed patients (around 890). Peripheral blood alone was examined, since thyroid tissue, which constituted the primary lesion, could not be accessed. Sequencing and analysis were limited to the TCR beta chain. The small sample size was acknowledged by the authors as a limitation that may reduce accuracy. Lower TCR Shannon entropy and fewer highly expanded clones were observed in persistent Graves' disease patients than in newly diagnosed patients, which suggested clonal expansion.

This specimen's time point label, per the study, means: persistent/refractory GD, antithyroid drugs over 5 years with positive TRAb. For both TCR sequencing and RNA sequencing, RNA was extracted from PBMCs using TRIzol. Graves' disease was diagnosed according to American Thyroid Association guidelines. Recruitment of patients was carried out at an endocrinology department in Xi'an, China. Each patient gave roughly 10 milliliters of peripheral blood, collected in an EDTA anticoagulant tube. Ficoll Paque Plus density gradient separation was used to isolate PBMCs, and no further T cell sorting was done. An Agilent 2100 Bioanalyzer and agarose gel were used to check RNA quality, while a NanoDrop 2000 measured RNA concentration. Libraries were prepared through multiplex PCR. The reads were generated on an Illumina HiSeq 4000. CDR3 regions were amplified by Arm-PCR with iRepertoire HTBI primers to construct TCR beta libraries. Before sequencing, the PCR products underwent gel purification. As for the original processing: Gene usage analysis of CDR3 amino acid clonotypes used the roughly 60 TRBV and about 15 TRBJ segments found across samples. COPE and FqMerger were used to merge the filtered high-quality paired reads into contigs. BLAST was used to align contigs to IMGT TRBV, TRBD and TRBJ reference genes, with CDR3 defined following IMGT. Any clonotype with a frequency above 0.1% was counted as a highly expanded clone. Shannon entropy was used to measure repertoire diversity, and the Gini coefficient was used to measure V-J evenness. A clonotype was considered public if more than one individual shared it. TCRdb reran the public reads through fastp at Q25 and MiXCR, keeping productive beta chains. Merged by CDR3 protein, the rows form single entries marked with the most common genes and DNA. The V and J calls and clone size are TCRdb's, not the authors'. This sample has about 460,000 distinct CDR3 sequences in its table, and 20% to 25% of those were observed once. The ten biggest clones cover around 13% of the sample.

This clonotype was observed at least ten times. This receptor's antigen is unknown. No base-level quality is on record; no much larger clone is a single base apart. Source: peripheral blood mononuclear cells (PBMCs), taken when the disease was refractory, from a patient treated with antithyroid drugs. The origin of this receptor is a female donor with Graves disease. The sequence joins TRBV12-3 or TRBV12-4 to TRBJ1-2, and 9 bases in between align with TRBD1. In nucleotides, the sequence is TGTGCCAGCAGTCCCACAGGGGGCTCCTATGGCTACACCTTC. It is translated as CASSPTGGSYGYTF.